The rows below give T cell receptor beta chains drawn from one sample of a study of shared clonotypes between healthy human individuals. Libraries were prepared by immunoSEQ multiplex PCR; TCRdb keeps only in-frame clonotypes and omits some of them. The data show some 1,900,000 clones, roughly 94% seen once. What was sequenced was naive CD8+ T cells sorted from blood. The receptor set was obtained from a man younger than 35 in good health. The CDR3 runs from the conserved cysteine through the conserved F or W. The order of the fields is clone size, V gene, CDR3 length, J gene, CDR3 protein. Clone size is shown for a subset of rows, as once, few, many or a class of expanded clone.

clone size: NA
V gene: TRBV5-4
CDR3 length: 17
J gene: TRBJ2-7
CDR3 protein: CASSLILGQGAFYEQYF

clone size: NA
V gene: TRBV9
CDR3 length: 17
J gene: TRBJ2-1
CDR3 protein: CASSPSRTSSPNNEQFF

clone size: NA
V gene: TRBV7-9
CDR3 length: 13
J gene: TRBJ1-1
CDR3 protein: CASSAGANTEAFF

clone size: NA
V gene: TRBV6-1
CDR3 length: 13
J gene: TRBJ2-7
CDR3 protein: CASSEYRTGEQYF

clone size: NA
V gene: TRBV19
CDR3 length: 19
J gene: TRBJ2-5
CDR3 protein: CASSSPWRERPSPGETQYF

clone size: NA
V gene: TRBV9
CDR3 length: 14
J gene: TRBJ2-7
CDR3 protein: CASSVEGGVGEQYF

clone size: NA
V gene: TRBV10-1
CDR3 length: 15
J gene: TRBJ1-2
CDR3 protein: CASSESWDDVYGYTF

clone size: NA
V gene: TRBV7-3
CDR3 length: 14
J gene: TRBJ2-3
CDR3 protein: CASSLTYAGDTQYF

clone size: NA
V gene: TRBV4-1
CDR3 length: 15
J gene: TRBJ1-1
CDR3 protein: CASSQEDRAVAEAFF

clone size: NA
V gene: TRBV6-5
CDR3 length: 13
J gene: TRBJ1-1
CDR3 protein: CASRDPANTEAFF

clone size: NA
V gene: TRBV9
CDR3 length: 14
J gene: TRBJ2-7
CDR3 protein: CASSVDDSSYEQYF

clone size: NA
V gene: TRBV9
CDR3 length: 15
J gene: TRBJ2-7
CDR3 protein: CASSVVAGGVYEQYF

clone size: NA
V gene: TRBV6-5
CDR3 length: 13
J gene: TRBJ1-2
CDR3 protein: CASSPQGYYGYTF

clone size: NA
V gene: TRBV2
CDR3 length: 15
J gene: TRBJ2-7
CDR3 protein: CASSEAPGQIYEQYF

clone size: NA
V gene: TRBV7-9
CDR3 length: 11
J gene: TRBJ2-7
CDR3 protein: CASSHQNEQYF

clone size: NA
V gene: TRBV13
CDR3 length: 15
J gene: TRBJ2-7
CDR3 protein: CASSLRTGGLDEQYF

clone size: NA
V gene: TRBV5-6
CDR3 length: 15
J gene: TRBJ2-7
CDR3 protein: CASSLSNGLAYEQYF

clone size: NA
V gene: TRBV6-5
CDR3 length: 16
J gene: TRBJ2-3
CDR3 protein: CASSSPGQGASDTQYF

clone size: NA
V gene: TRBV4-3
CDR3 length: 17
J gene: TRBJ2-1
CDR3 protein: CASSQDRLAGGYNEQFF

clone size: NA
V gene: TRBV9
CDR3 length: 16
J gene: TRBJ1-3
CDR3 protein: CASSAKGQSSGNTIYF

clone size: few
V gene: TRBV2
CDR3 length: 11
J gene: TRBJ2-7
CDR3 protein: CASSEIYEQYF

clone size: NA
V gene: TRBV6-5
CDR3 length: 16
J gene: TRBJ2-3
CDR3 protein: CASSYSTHGDTDTQYF

clone size: NA
V gene: TRBV19
CDR3 length: 15
J gene: TRBJ2-5
CDR3 protein: CASSIDLDFQETQYF

clone size: NA
V gene: TRBV23-1
CDR3 length: 19
J gene: TRBJ1-5
CDR3 protein: CASSQTADRIRGNNQPQHF

clone size: few
V gene: TRBV4-1
CDR3 length: 15
J gene: TRBJ2-7
CDR3 protein: CASSQGQGSTYEQYF

clone size: NA
V gene: TRBV28
CDR3 length: 15
J gene: TRBJ2-7
CDR3 protein: CASSPYPEGGYEQYF

clone size: NA
V gene: TRBV10-1
CDR3 length: 14
J gene: TRBJ2-2
CDR3 protein: CASSEWGNTGELFF

clone size: NA
V gene: TRBV19
CDR3 length: 14
J gene: TRBJ1-4
CDR3 protein: CASSIWALDEKLFF

clone size: NA
V gene: TRBV7-2
CDR3 length: 15
J gene: TRBJ2-1
CDR3 protein: CASSLERGPYNEQFF

clone size: once
V gene: TRBV7-9
CDR3 length: 17
J gene: TRBJ1-4
CDR3 protein: CASSSTNREGPIEKLFF

clone size: NA
V gene: TRBV29-1
CDR3 length: 17
J gene: TRBJ2-3
CDR3 protein: CSVVGTSGGPYTDTQYF

clone size: NA
V gene: TRBV4-1
CDR3 length: 15
J gene: TRBJ2-1
CDR3 protein: CASSQASVTNNEQFF

clone size: few
V gene: TRBV29-1
CDR3 length: 11
J gene: TRBJ1-2
CDR3 protein: CSVAGGDGYTF

clone size: once
V gene: TRBV28
CDR3 length: 16
J gene: TRBJ2-3
CDR3 protein: CASSLVDRPSTDTQYF

clone size: NA
V gene: TRBV10-2
CDR3 length: 15
J gene: TRBJ2-7
CDR3 protein: CASSAPRILGYEQYF

clone size: once
V gene: TRBV28
CDR3 length: 15
J gene: TRBJ2-3
CDR3 protein: CASSPRDRGTDTQYF

clone size: NA
V gene: TRBV6-5
CDR3 length: 13
J gene: TRBJ1-2
CDR3 protein: CASSYGGTYGYTF

clone size: NA
V gene: TRBV6-1
CDR3 length: 14
J gene: TRBJ1-1
CDR3 protein: CASSEMWENTEAFF

clone size: NA
V gene: TRBV6-5
CDR3 length: 13
J gene: TRBJ1-5
CDR3 protein: CASSPVSNQPQHF

clone size: NA
V gene: TRBV6-1
CDR3 length: 16
J gene: TRBJ2-7
CDR3 protein: CASSEAEKQGSYEQYF

clone size: NA
V gene: TRBV4-1
CDR3 length: 14
J gene: TRBJ2-3
CDR3 protein: CASGVRGSTDTQYF

clone size: NA
V gene: TRBV5-1
CDR3 length: 13
J gene: TRBJ1-1
CDR3 protein: CASTQTGGAEAFF

clone size: NA
V gene: TRBV6-4
CDR3 length: 12
J gene: TRBJ2-1
CDR3 protein: CARVLSNNEQFF

clone size: NA
V gene: TRBV6-5
CDR3 length: 15
J gene: TRBJ2-2
CDR3 protein: CASSSTGGGSGELFF

clone size: NA
V gene: TRBV9
CDR3 length: 13
J gene: TRBJ1-1
CDR3 protein: CASSHGYYTEAFF

clone size: once
V gene: TRBV2
CDR3 length: 16
J gene: TRBJ2-2
CDR3 protein: CASSEAAGLNTGELFF

clone size: NA
V gene: TRBV6-6
CDR3 length: 13
J gene: TRBJ2-7
CDR3 protein: CASSYFDSYEQYF

clone size: few
V gene: TRBV27
CDR3 length: 15
J gene: TRBJ1-5
CDR3 protein: CASSLRIDGNQPQHF

clone size: NA
V gene: TRBV11-2
CDR3 length: 14
J gene: TRBJ1-3
CDR3 protein: CATSTPSSGNTIYF

clone size: NA
V gene: TRBV7-8
CDR3 length: 15
J gene: TRBJ2-5
CDR3 protein: CASSTLAGGGETQYF

clone size: NA
V gene: TRBV9
CDR3 length: 15
J gene: TRBJ2-7
CDR3 protein: CASSAADTLTYEQYF

clone size: NA
V gene: TRBV5-4
CDR3 length: 12
J gene: TRBJ1-2
CDR3 protein: CASTSGGYGYTF

clone size: NA
V gene: TRBV7-8
CDR3 length: 16
J gene: TRBJ2-7
CDR3 protein: CASSLGGGRAFYEQYF

clone size: NA
V gene: TRBV4-1
CDR3 length: 15
J gene: TRBJ1-6
CDR3 protein: CASSQEEAGNSPLHF